This T cell receptor beta chain was profiled in a study of Ad26.COV2.S vaccination and SARS-CoV-2 variants. The overall study: Once or twice, 56 days apart, Ad26.COV2.S was delivered intramuscularly.

Comment on this clone: The antigen is undetermined.

Findings and limits, study-wide: Similar non-spike TCR breadth was seen in vaccine and placebo recipients. Participants in the vaccine arm had higher spike-specific TCR breadth; placebo recipients had lower.

This CDR3 comprises 15 residues. Germline V gives CDR1 SGHTA, CDR2 FQGNSA. V was pared by 2 bases and J by 2 bases, with 10 bases between. The data were produced by immunoSEQ multiplex PCR, yet TCRdb's version contains in-frame clones alone and is incomplete. The sample contains about 350,000 clones, approximately 81% of which appear only once. The treatment is: about 20 received Ad26.COV2.S at low or high dose, single or two shots; roughly five received placebo; per-sample allocation not given. Following the first vaccine or placebo injection, samples were taken on day 63. The shot given was an Ad26 vector that makes Wuhan-strain SARS-CoV-2 spike.

Sequences were derived from peripheral blood, sampled in a trial of Ad26.COV2.S vaccine versus placebo. This TCR was recovered from a person aged 18-60 years who received the Ad26.COV2.S COVID-19 vaccine or a placebo. The genes are TRBV7-2 and TRBJ1-3; D may be TRBD1 (5 bases). In nucleotides, the CDR3 is TGTGCCAGCAGCTTAAGTTGGGGCCCTGGAAACACCATATATTTT. This sequence encodes CASSLSWGPGNTIYF.